A single sample gave rise to the 5 T cell receptor beta chains below, sequenced in a study of blood T cells in healthy people across ages. A J-beta primer mix and a sample-barcoded 5' primer were used in a second PCR of about 7 to 12 cycles. MiXCR, applied by TCRdb to the 5' RACE reads, yields one record per CDR3 protein. The sample has about 1.4 million distinct CDR3 sequences; 55% to 75% are singletons. The specimen was blood. The receptors were sampled from a man between 18 and 35 years old in good health.

The rearrangement uses TRBV15 and TRBJ2-7, with unresolved D. The last part of the DNA fits TRBJ2-5 better; the J call may be wrong. CDR1 and CDR2 (germline): LNHNV, YYDKDF (reference sequence). This CDR3 comprises 14 residues. The CDR3 is CATSTYRGGETQYF. The DNA for the CDR3 is TGTGCCACCAGCACTTATAGAGGTGGGGAGACCCAGTACTTC.

The genes are TRBV5-5 and TRBJ2-7; possibly TRBD2 for D (6 bases). V lost 5 bases, J lost 3 bases, and 12 bases lay in between. CDR3 size: 13 residues. From germline, CDR1 is SGHKS and CDR2 YYEKEE (reference sequence). CDR3 sequence: CASRRGFRYEQYF. CDR3 sequence (DNA): TGTGCCAGCAGGCGGGGTTTTCGCTACGAGCAGTACTTC.

This rearrangement joins TRBV6-5 to TRBJ2-5; D remains ambiguous. Trimming removed 5 bases from V and 3 bases from J, with 13 bases in between. The CDR3 is 14 residues long. Germline V gene sequence: CDR1 MNHEY, CDR2 SVGAGI. CDR3 DNA sequence: TGTGCCAGCAGTGACGCCCTAATGGAAGAGACCCAGTACTTC. It codes for CASSDALMEETQYF.

The genes are TRBV12-3 or TRBV12-4 and TRBJ1-2; D ambiguous. This CDR3 contains 15 residues. Trimming took 1 base from V and 4 from J, leaving 13 bases between them. Here the CDR3 DNA reads TGTGCCAGCAGTTTAGGGGCAGGCGAACTCTATGGCTACACCTTC. Its translation: CASSLGAGELYGYTF.

The V gene is TRBV6-5, the J gene TRBJ1-6; possible D gene TRBD1, 6 bases. This CDR3 comprises 15 residues. V shed 0 bases and J shed 10 bases, with 13 bases lying between them. Germline lookup yields CDR1 MNHEY and CDR2 SVGAGI. CDR3 sequence (DNA): TGTGCCAGCAGTTACTCCCCAGGGGTAGGCTCACCCCTCCACTTT. This codes for CASSYSPGVGSPLHF.